The 8 T cell receptor beta chains listed next were all sequenced from one sample in a study of PD-L1 blockade in urothelial cancer. Profiling relied on immunoSEQ multiplex PCR, and the TCRdb table lists in-frame clones only, not all of them. The sample includes more than 35,000 clones, roughly four fifths seen only once; the top ten take approximately 3%. Sequencing was performed on PBMCs, taken around atezolizumab (anti-PD-L1) treatment. These receptor sequences come from a man in his 70s with urothelial cancer.

This chain uses TRBV2 with TRBJ1-1, with 7 bases aligning to TRBD1. The CDR3 totals 15 residues. V shed 1 base and J 1 base; nucleotides not matched to a gene: 3. Germline lookup yields CDR1 SNHLY and CDR2 FYNNEI. The CDR3 coding sequence is TGTGCCAGCAGTGAAGTTCCAGGGGGGAACACTGAAGCTTTCTTT. Its protein is CASSEVPGGNTEAFF.

V is TRBV9 and J is TRBJ2-2, with 7 bases lining up with TRBD2. CDR1 SGDLS and CDR2 YYNGEE come from the germline V gene. With 8 bases clipped from V and 13 bases from J, the junction kept 8 bases outside the gene matches. The CDR3 sequence is 11 residues long. CDR3 nucleotide sequence: TGTGCCAGTGAGCGGGGAGGGTGGCTGTTTTTT. This translates into CASERGGWLFF.

The chain links TRBV29-1 to TRBJ2-3, with TRBD2 as a possible D gene (6 bases). Germline V gene lookup returns CDR1 SQVTM and CDR2 ANQGSEA. The CDR3 contains 13 residues. The V gene lost 7 bases and the J gene lost 7 bases, with 18 bases spanning the gap. Here the CDR3 reads CSAPGLSFYTQYF. The CDR3 DNA reads as TGCAGCGCCCCGGGACTGAGCTTTTATACGCAGTATTTT.

The V and J genes are TRBV28 and TRBJ1-5; 10 bases agree with TRBD1. Germline CDR1 reads MDHEN; CDR2 reads SYDVKM. J gave up 7 bases and V 5 bases, and 5 bases lay outside the gene matches. The CDR3 has 14 residues. Here the CDR3 reads CASSERTGGQPQHF. CDR3 DNA sequence: TGTGCCAGCAGTGAACGGACAGGGGGGCAGCCCCAGCATTTT.

For the CDR3, the DNA is TGTGCCAGCAGCTTGGACATAGCGAACACCGGGGAGCTGTTTTTT. Translated: CASSLDIANTGELFF. This rearrangement joins TRBV7-9 to TRBJ2-2, with a possible D match to TRBD1 (5 bases). Germline CDR1 is SEHNR and CDR2 is FQNEAQ (reference sequence). CDR3 size: 15 residues. V was clipped by 3 bases and J by 0 bases, with 8 bases between them.

The chain recombines TRBV13 with TRBJ2-1, with 10 bases aligning to TRBD2. V dropped 5 bases and J dropped 5; count of bases not matched to a gene: 6. This CDR3 spans 15 amino acids. Germline V gives CDR1 PRHDT, CDR2 FYEKMQ (reference sequence). The chain's CDR3 is CASSPGTSDDNEQFF. For the CDR3, the DNA is TGTGCCAGCAGCCCCGGGACTAGCGACGACAATGAGCAGTTCTTC.

This clone has just one count. The chain uses TRBV7-2 and TRBJ2-3; 16 bases align to TRBD2. CDR1 is SGHTA and CDR2 is FQGNSA in the germline V gene. V was clipped by 5 bases and J by 3 bases; unmatched bases: 5. This CDR3 contains 17 residues. The CDR3 sequence: CASSAPGLAGGTDTQYF. CDR3 nucleotide sequence: TGTGCCAGCAGCGCCCCGGGACTAGCGGGAGGGACAGATACGCAGTATTTT.

This clone was observed a single time. This chain uses TRBV6-5 with TRBJ1-2; D is undetermined. CDR1 is MNHEY and CDR2 is SVGAGI in the germline V gene. The V and J ends lost 6 bases and 4 bases respectively, with 9 bases between them. The CDR3 length is 12 residues. CDR3 sequence (DNA): TGTGCCAGCAGCGACGGGGTCTATGGCTACACCTTC. As protein: CASSDGVYGYTF.